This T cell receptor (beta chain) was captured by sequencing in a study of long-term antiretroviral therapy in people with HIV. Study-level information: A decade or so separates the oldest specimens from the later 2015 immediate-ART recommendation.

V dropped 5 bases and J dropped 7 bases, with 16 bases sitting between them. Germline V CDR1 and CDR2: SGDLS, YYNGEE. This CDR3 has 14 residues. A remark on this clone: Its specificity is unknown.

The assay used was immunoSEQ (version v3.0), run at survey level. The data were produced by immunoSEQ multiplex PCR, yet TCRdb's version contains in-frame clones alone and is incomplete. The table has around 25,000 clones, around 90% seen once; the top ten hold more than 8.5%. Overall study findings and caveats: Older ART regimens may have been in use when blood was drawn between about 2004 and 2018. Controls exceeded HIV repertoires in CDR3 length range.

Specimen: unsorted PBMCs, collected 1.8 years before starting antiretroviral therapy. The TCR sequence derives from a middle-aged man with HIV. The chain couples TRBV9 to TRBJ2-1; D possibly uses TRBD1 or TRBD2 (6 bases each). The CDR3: CASSTRGTRNEQFF. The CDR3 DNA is TGTGCCAGCAGTACCCGGGGGACACGGAATGAGCAGTTCTTC.